These 32 T cell receptor beta chains came from one sample sequenced in a study of T-cell memory formation after mild COVID-19. TCRdb called the 5' RACE reads again in MiXCR, with one record for every CDR3 protein. The table records some 490,000 distinct CDR3 sequences, 18% of them present only once. The sequenced sample was PBMCs or a T cell subset sorted from them (not recorded which). The source is an adult woman who had mild COVID-19 (a few samples of this study predate the infection). Cell type and time point are not known.

V gene TRBV20-1 combines with J gene TRBJ1-4, with D possibly TRBD1 on 5 matching bases. Trimming shortened V by 8 bases and J by 3 bases, and 13 bases separated the two germline ends. CDR1 and CDR2 (germline): DFQATT, SNEGSKA (reference sequence). The CDR3 covers 13 residues. This chain's CDR3 is CSTPGRANEKLFF. In DNA form, the CDR3 reads TGCAGTACCCCGGGACGGGCTAATGAAAAACTGTTTTTT.

This clonotype was seen repeatedly, ten times or more. The CDR3 bases are TGCAGTGCTCTGGACAGGGTCTACAATGAGCAGTTCTTC. Translating gives CSALDRVYNEQFF. The rearrangement links TRBV20-1 to TRBJ2-1; 8 bases match TRBD1. Germline CDR1 and CDR2: DFQATT and SNEGSKA (reference sequence). After removal of 5 bases from V and 3 bases from J, the junction contained 3 bases not matched to a gene. The CDR3 is 13 amino acids.

This clonotype was found a few times. V gene TRBV4-2 combines with J gene TRBJ2-6; perhaps TRBD1 as D (6 bases). V was cut by 1 base and J by 0 bases, with 19 bases left in between. Germline V gives CDR1 LGHNA, CDR2 YNFKEQ. The CDR3 totals 20 residues. The CDR3: CASSQGYSTGRGSGANVLTF. CDR3 DNA: TGTGCCAGCAGCCAAGGGTATTCGACAGGAAGGGGCTCTGGGGCCAACGTCCTGACTTTC.

Concerning this clonotype: One junction end disagrees with the germline gene, perhaps due to a read error. This chain joins TRBV12-3 or TRBV12-4 and TRBJ1-5; 7 bases are a match to TRBD1. The length of the CDR3 is 13 residues. The CDR3 protein is CASRLAGGQPQHF. The CDR3 nucleotides read TGTGCCAGCAGGTTAGCAGGGGGGCAGCCCCAGCATTTT.

The table lists this clonotype with a few counts. The chain employs TRBV2 and TRBJ2-1; tentative D call: TRBD2 (5 bases). The CDR3 spans 16 residues. Germline V gene sequence: CDR1 SNHLY, CDR2 FYNNEI. V lost 4 bases and J 6 bases, leaving 19 bases between the germline ends. The CDR3 protein is CASSVPDSDFSNEQFF. The CDR3 DNA reads TGTGCCAGCAGTGTTCCCGACTCGGACTTCTCCAATGAGCAGTTCTTC.

This chain links TRBV6-5 with TRBJ1-5; D not certain. Germline V gene lookup returns CDR1 MNHEY and CDR2 SVGAGI. The CDR3 is made up of 13 amino acids. V lost 5 bases to trimming and J lost 2 bases, with 7 bases between them. Written as DNA, the CDR3 is TGTGCCAGCAGTGTCAACGGCAATCAGCCCCAGCATTTT. Translation gives CASSVNGNQPQHF.

This clonotype was observed a handful of times. This chain connects TRBV24-1 to TRBJ1-5; D gene uncertain. V gave up 3 bases and J gave up 5 bases, with 10 bases separating them. This CDR3 is built from 14 residues. CDR1 and CDR2 from the germline V gene are KGHDR and SFDVKD. CDR3 amino acids: CATSDPETYQPQHF. The DNA for the CDR3 is TGTGCCACCAGTGATCCGGAGACGTATCAGCCCCAGCATTTT.

The chain carries TRBV5-1 and TRBJ2-7; D unclear. Trimming cost V 2 bases and J 5 bases, with 8 bases left between them. The germline gives CDR1 SGHRS, CDR2 YFSETQ. The CDR3 sequence is 12 residues long. CDR3 DNA sequence: TGCGCCAGCAGCTTCAACAGCAACGAGCAGTACTTC. Translating it yields CASSFNSNEQYF.

V gene TRBV20-1 combines with J gene TRBJ1-1; D is uncertain. The CDR3 runs 11 residues. The germline CDR1 and CDR2 sequences are DFQATT and SNEGSKA (reference sequence). Trimming pared 3 bases from V and 3 bases from J, leaving 5 bases between. This chain's CDR3 is CSASTHTEAFF. DNA of the CDR3: TGCAGTGCTAGTACCCACACTGAAGCTTTCTTT.

The sample holds a few counts of this clonotype. The V gene is TRBV12-3 or TRBV12-4, the J gene TRBJ1-2; TRBD1 is a possible D gene (6 bases). V lost 1 base, J lost 3 bases, and 15 bases lay in between. This CDR3 is built from 16 residues. The CDR3 DNA is TGTGCCAGCAGTTTAGGGAACAGGGAGGCTTACTATGGCTACACCTTC. Its protein product is CASSLGNREAYYGYTF.

This clonotype was recorded many times. This chain connects TRBV20-1 to TRBJ2-3, with 9 bases identical to TRBD2. Germline CDR1 reads DFQATT; CDR2 reads SNEGSKA (reference sequence). CDR3 size: 17 residues. V shed 0 bases, J shed 4 bases, and the junction held 11 bases outside the gene matches. The CDR3 DNA reads as TGCAGTGCTAGAGATCCGGACAGCGGGAGGATGTCAGATACGCAGTATTTT. Translated, it gives CSARDPDSGRMSDTQYF.

This clonotype was observed a few times. This chain joins TRBV19 and TRBJ1-5; D is perhaps TRBD1 (6 bases). There are 15 residues in the CDR3. V shed 5 bases and J shed 3 bases, with 14 bases lying between them. Germline V gene sequence: CDR1 LNHDA, CDR2 SQIVND (reference sequence). The CDR3 DNA sequence: TGTGCCAGTAGTGCCCTGGACAGTTCCAATCAGCCCCAGCATTTT. Translation gives CASSALDSSNQPQHF. The full variable domain, with the rest looked up from reference TRBV19 and TRBJ1-5, is DGGITQSPKYLFRKEGQNVTLSCEQNLNHDAMYWYRQDPGQGLRLIYYSQIVNDFQKGDIAEGYSVSREKKESFPLTVTSAQKNPTAFYLCASSALDSSNQPQHFGDGTRLSIL.

The chain has TRBV24-1 and TRBJ1-2; 8 bases are a match to TRBD1. The CDR3 extends over 13 amino acids. The germline CDR1 and CDR2 sequences are KGHDR and SFDVKD. The ends lost 7 bases at V and 7 bases at J; junction bases unmatched: 7. The CDR3 protein is CATSRTGRSGYTF. The CDR3 nucleotides read TGTGCCACCAGCAGGACAGGGCGGAGTGGCTACACCTTC.

The chain carries TRBV5-4 and TRBJ2-1, with TRBD2 matching 10 bases. J was trimmed by 11 bases and V by 4 bases; bases with no gene match: 6. Germline V CDR1 and CDR2: SGHNT, YYREEE (reference sequence). The CDR3 has 13 residues. The CDR3 sequence is CASSPELAGKQFF. CDR3 DNA: TGTGCCAGCAGCCCAGAACTAGCGGGGAAGCAGTTCTTC. Drawing the rest from reference TRBV5-4 and TRBJ2-1, the complete variable domain is ETGVTQSPTHLIKTRGQQVTLRCSSQSGHNTVSWYQQALGQGPQFIFQYYREEENGRGNFPPRFSGLQFPNYSSELNVNALELDDSALYLCASSPELAGKQFFGPGTRLTVL.

This clonotype has a count of ten or more. The chain employs TRBV5-1 and TRBJ2-7, with 10 bases that match TRBD2. Germline V gene lookup returns CDR1 SGHRS and CDR2 YFSETQ. Germline trimming cut 5 bases from V and 0 bases from J; bases unmatched to any gene: 11. This CDR3 spans 17 amino acids. CDR3 DNA sequence: TGCGCCAGCAGTCCACCCGGACTAGCGGATAGCTCCTACGAGCAGTACTTC. As protein: CASSPPGLADSSYEQYF.

This clonotype showed up just a few times. The chain is built from TRBV4-2 and TRBJ2-1, with 9 bases matching TRBD2. The germline V gene encodes CDR1 LGHNA and CDR2 YNFKEQ. V lost 1 base and J lost 5; bases outside the gene matches: 9. The CDR3 sequence is 17 residues long. The CDR3 DNA reads as TGTGCCAGCAGCCAAGCCGTGGGGGTAGCGGGGGACAATGAGCAGTTCTTC. It specifies CASSQAVGVAGDNEQFF.

This clonotype has a handful of counts. The chain recombines TRBV25-1 with TRBJ1-1, with D unresolved. V shed 0 bases and J shed 4 bases, with 6 bases lying between them. The CDR3 has 13 amino acids. Per the germline V gene, CDR1 is MGHDK and CDR2 is SYGVNS. CDR3 in DNA: TGTGCCAGCAGTGAATATAGTATCACTGAAGCTTTCTTT. Its protein product is CASSEYSITEAFF.

This clonotype is medium-sized within its sample. The rearrangement uses TRBV4-1 and TRBJ2-7, with unresolved D. Deletions cut 2 bases from V and 5 bases from J, with 10 bases between. CDR3 size: 13 residues. Germline V CDR1 and CDR2: MGHRA, YSYEKL. The CDR3 DNA is TGCGCCAGCAGCCAACCGAATGGGGACGAGCAGTACTTC. This gives the protein CASSQPNGDEQYF.

This clonotype came up a few times. The rearrangement uses TRBV5-1 and TRBJ2-5; possibly TRBD2 for D (6 bases). Per germline, CDR1 SGHRS and CDR2 YFSETQ. Trimming left V 4 bases short and J 5 bases short, with 24 bases between. This CDR3 is built from 17 residues. CDR3 residues: CASSPAQLVSEGETQYF. Written as DNA, the CDR3 is TGCGCCAGCAGCCCTGCGCAACTAGTTTCGGAGGGTGAGACCCAGTACTTC. Drawing the rest from reference TRBV5-1 and TRBJ2-5, the complete variable domain is KAGVTQTPRYLIKTRGQQVTLSCSPISGHRSVSWYQQTPGQGLQFLFEYFSETQRNKGNFPGRFSGRQFSNSRSEMNVSTLELGDSALYLCASSPAQLVSEGETQYFGPGTRLLVL.

The table lists this clonotype with many counts. CDR3 bases: TGTGCCAGTAGTATTAGGGGGACCTTTTATAGCAATCAGCCCCAGCATTTT. This translates into CASSIRGTFYSNQPQHF. The J gene is TRBJ1-5, the V gene TRBV19; TRBD1 is a possible D gene (6 bases). V was clipped by 3 bases and J by 0 bases, with 15 bases between them. Germline assignment: CDR1 LNHDA and CDR2 SQIVND (reference sequence). CDR3 length: 17 amino acids.

This clonotype was seen more than once but under ten times. The chain has TRBV7-3 and TRBJ1-2, with D possibly TRBD1 on 5 matching bases. Trimming took 0 bases from V and 0 from J, leaving 11 bases between them. The V gene's germline CDR1 is SGHTA and CDR2 FQGTGA. This CDR3 is built from 16 residues. The CDR3 sequence: CASSLTWDGTNYGYTF. The DNA of the CDR3 is TGTGCCAGCAGCTTAACTTGGGACGGCACTAACTATGGCTACACCTTC.

The rearrangement uses TRBV4-3 and TRBJ1-2, with D possibly being TRBD1 (5 bases). This CDR3 is 15 amino acids long. Germline CDR1 LGHNA, CDR2 YSLEER. Deletions cut 3 bases from V and 4 bases from J, with 15 bases between. CDR3 in amino acids: CASSQDGGDVYGYTF. CDR3 in DNA: TGCGCCAGCAGCCAGGACGGAGGGGACGTCTATGGCTACACCTTC.

This clonotype was seen repeatedly, ten times or more. This sequence joins TRBV9 and TRBJ1-4; no reliable D call. The ends were cut back, 0 bases at V and 5 bases at J, with 11 bases in the middle. The CDR3 runs 15 residues. Germline-derived CDR1 and CDR2 are SGDLS and YYNGEE. The CDR3 protein is CASSVGTVENEKLFF. The CDR3 DNA reads as TGTGCCAGCAGCGTAGGCACGGTGGAGAATGAAAAACTGTTTTTT.

This clonotype has only a few counts. The V call is TRBV18, the J call TRBJ2-1; D is perhaps TRBD2 (5 bases). The CDR3 runs 13 residues. Germline-derived CDR1 and CDR2 are KGHSH and LQKENI. V lost 2 bases to trimming and J lost 9 bases, with 11 bases between them. The CDR3 DNA sequence: TGTGCCAGCTCACCATTTTCTAGCCCTGAGCAGTTCTTC. Translation gives CASSPFSSPEQFF.

This chain joins TRBV25-1 and TRBJ2-1; D may be TRBD1 (5 bases). Germline loops: CDR1 MGHDK, CDR2 SYGVNS. This CDR3 has 13 amino acids. Trimming took 3 bases from V and 9 from J, leaving 12 bases between them. CDR3 coding DNA: TGTGCCAGCAGTGATACAGGTAGGGGTGAGCAGTTCTTC. Translating it yields CASSDTGRGEQFF.

This clonotype has more than one count but fewer than ten. The chain links TRBV19 to TRBJ1-1; D is undetermined. Germline CDR1 LNHDA, CDR2 SQIVND (reference sequence). The CDR3 length is 15 residues. The V end was cut by 3 bases, the J end by 4 bases, with 15 bases between. In DNA form, the CDR3 reads TGTGCCAGTAGTATTGACGGCAGAGTCCCCACTGAAGCTTTCTTT. This translates into CASSIDGRVPTEAFF.

V and J are TRBV12-3 or TRBV12-4 and TRBJ1-1; D is possibly TRBD1 (6 bases). The CDR3 has 14 amino acids. The V end was cut by 5 bases, the J end by 1 base, with 11 bases between. The CDR3 loop is CASSPLRGNTEAFF. The CDR3 nucleotides are TGTGCCAGCAGTCCCCTCAGGGGGAACACTGAAGCTTTCTTT.

This clonotype was observed at least ten times. The rearrangement joins TRBV14 to TRBJ2-5; TRBD1 might be the D (5 bases). The CDR3 sequence is 15 residues long. The germline V gene encodes CDR1 SGHDN and CDR2 FVKESK. V was trimmed by 3 bases and J by 5 bases, leaving 16 bases between them. CDR3 coding DNA: TGTGCCAGCAGCCACTTAGGACCTTGGGGCGAGACCCAGTACTTC. Protein product: CASSHLGPWGETQYF.

The V gene is TRBV7-3, the J gene TRBJ2-1, with 14 nucleotides matching TRBD2. The CDR3 contains 15 residues. J gave up 8 bases and V 5 bases, and 5 bases lay outside the gene matches. CDR1 is SGHTA, CDR2 FQGTGA, per germline. CDR3 sequence (DNA): TGTGCCAGCAGCGAGGGACTAGCGGGAGCCCATGAGCAGTTCTTC. Translating gives CASSEGLAGAHEQFF.

The table lists this clonotype with a few counts. The chain uses TRBV4-2 and TRBJ2-3, with TRBD2 matching over 9 bases. The V segment lost 2 bases and the J segment 3 bases; nucleotides outside the gene matches: 6. From germline, CDR1 is LGHNA and CDR2 YNFKEQ. This CDR3 contains 16 residues. The CDR3, as DNA: TGTGCCAGCAGCCAACGGCTAGCGGGGCCAACAGATACGCAGTATTTT. Translation gives CASSQRLAGPTDTQYF.

Only a few counts were recorded for this clonotype. The rearrangement joins TRBV5-1 to TRBJ1-1, with D unresolved. Trimming stripped 1 base from V and 11 bases from J, with 12 bases between. The CDR3 loop spans 12 amino acids. CDR1 is SGHRS, CDR2 YFSETQ, per germline. The CDR3 DNA is TGCGCCAGCAGCTTGTCGTACCTGGAGGCTTTCTTT. It is translated as CASSLSYLEAFF.

This chain links TRBV6-1 with TRBJ1-5; D perhaps matches TRBD1 (5 bases). Germline CDR1 and CDR2: MNHNS and SASEGT. Trimming shortened V by 4 bases and J by 0 bases, and 10 bases separated the two germline ends. This CDR3 has 15 amino acids. CDR3 sequence reads: CASSGNRYSNQPQHF. In nucleotides, the CDR3 is TGTGCCAGCAGTGGGAACAGGTATAGCAATCAGCCCCAGCATTTT.